Below, 18 T cell receptor beta chains from the same sample are listed, as sequenced in a study of blood T cell repertoires in COVID-19. TCRdb keeps only in-frame clones here, not all; method: immunoSEQ multiplex PCR. The sample lists under 500,000 clones; roughly nine tenths were seen once. The sequencing sample was made of PBMCs or T cells enriched from blood (not recorded which). These receptors originate from a woman younger than 35 with acute COVID-19.

The chain is built from TRBV2 and TRBJ1-2, with 8 bases that match TRBD1. This CDR3 is built from 16 residues. Germline V lookup: CDR1 SNHLY, CDR2 FYNNEI. The trim removed 3 bases at V and 3 bases at J, leaving 9 bases unmatched. Here the CDR3 reads CASSDYTRTGHYGYTF. The CDR3 DNA follows: TGTGCCAGCAGTGATTACACCCGGACAGGGCACTATGGCTACACCTTC. The complete variable domain, with remaining parts taken from reference TRBV2 and TRBJ1-2, reads EPEVTQTPSHQVTQMGQEVILRCVPISNHLYFYWYRQILGQKVEFLVSFYNNEISEKSEIFDDQFSVERPDGSNFTLKIRSTKLEDSAMYFCASSDYTRTGHYGYTFGSGTRLTVV.

This CDR3 reads CAWSVPPLAGGREQYF. CDR3 nucleotide sequence: TGTGCCTGGAGTGTACCCCCACTAGCGGGAGGGCGCGAGCAGTACTTC. The chain couples TRBV30 to TRBJ2-7; 13 bases map to TRBD2. CDR1 GTSNPN and CDR2 SVGIG come from the germline V gene (reference sequence). J gave up 6 bases and V 0 bases, and 8 bases lay outside the gene matches. CDR3 size: 16 residues.

The chain is built from TRBV28 and TRBJ2-6, with 9 bases that match TRBD1. The CDR3 sequence is 16 residues long. The V gene's germline CDR1 is MDHEN and CDR2 SYDVKM. Trimming took 8 bases from V and 0 from J; bases not matched to a gene: 5. The CDR3 protein is CASLQQGASGANVLTF. As DNA, the CDR3 is TGTGCCAGCTTACAACAGGGGGCCTCTGGGGCCAACGTCCTGACTTTC.

V and J are TRBV5-1 and TRBJ1-6; D is possibly TRBD1 (6 bases). CDR3 length: 15 residues. The V end lost 4 bases, the J end lost 7 bases, and 15 bases lay between the germline ends. From germline, CDR1 is SGHRS and CDR2 YFSETQ. DNA of the CDR3: TGCGCCAGCAGCGGCCGGGACACCTCCAATTCACCCCTCCACTTT. Translation gives CASSGRDTSNSPLHF. The complete variable domain, with remaining parts taken from reference TRBV5-1 and TRBJ1-6, reads KAGVTQTPRYLIKTRGQQVTLSCSPISGHRSVSWYQQTPGQGLQFLFEYFSETQRNKGNFPGRFSGRQFSNSRSEMNVSTLELGDSALYLCASSGRDTSNSPLHFGNGTRLTVT.

This chain links TRBV6-5 with TRBJ2-7; TRBD1 is a possible D gene (5 bases). The CDR3 runs 12 residues. Deletions cut 5 bases from V and 3 bases from J, with 8 bases between. The germline CDR1 and CDR2 sequences are MNHEY and SVGAGI. The CDR3 protein is CASSKDNYEQYF. The CDR3 DNA reads TGTGCCAGCAGTAAGGACAACTACGAGCAGTACTTC.

CDR3 residues: CASSTFDRGNQPQHF. CDR3 nucleotide sequence: TGTGCCAGCAGTACCTTTGACAGGGGCAATCAGCCCCAGCATTTT. The chain has TRBV27 and TRBJ1-5; 7 bases fit TRBD1. The V segment lost 5 bases and the J segment 2 bases; nucleotides outside the gene matches: 6. CDR1 and CDR2 (germline): MNHEY, SMNVEV (reference sequence). The CDR3 has 15 residues.

This clone was seen many times. The chain links TRBV6-5 to TRBJ1-2; 8 nucleotides match TRBD1. Germline V gene sequence: CDR1 MNHEY, CDR2 SVGAGI. V lost 6 bases, J lost 4 bases, and 4 bases stayed unmatched. The CDR3 extends over 13 amino acids. The CDR3 DNA is TGTGCCAGCAGACCAGGGGGCCGCTATGGCTACACCTTC. It is translated as CASRPGGRYGYTF.

The chain couples TRBV28 to TRBJ1-2; D perhaps matches TRBD1 (6 bases). This CDR3 contains 13 residues. V was pared by 9 bases and J by 0 bases, with 11 bases between. Germline V gene data show CDR1 as MDHEN and CDR2 as SYDVKM. CDR3 sequence: CASHRDPNYGYTF. CDR3 coding DNA: TGTGCCAGTCACAGGGACCCTAACTATGGCTACACCTTC.

V and J are TRBV3-1 (or the pseudogene TRBV3-2) and TRBJ1-1, with 7 bases lining up with TRBD1. Trimming cost V 3 bases and J 5 bases; bases outside gene matches: 6. CDR3 length: 14 residues. Germline V gene data show CDR1 as LGHDT and CDR2 as YNNKEL (reference sequence). The CDR3 nucleotides read TGTGCCAGCAGCCAGGCCAGGGGGATTACTGAAGCTTTCTTT. It translates to CASSQARGITEAFF.

V and J are TRBV7-2 and TRBJ1-4; 8 bases line up with TRBD1. The germline CDR1 and CDR2 sequences are SGHTA and FQGNSA. This CDR3 comprises 18 residues. The trim removed 0 bases at V and 0 bases at J, leaving 6 bases unmatched. CDR3 nucleotides: TGTGCCAGCAGCTTAGCCCGGGACAGGAGAGCAACTAATGAAAAACTGTTTTTT. As protein: CASSLARDRRATNEKLFF.

The V gene is TRBV27, the J gene TRBJ2-1; 7 positions match TRBD2. CDR3 length equals 14 residues. Germline V gene lookup returns CDR1 MNHEY and CDR2 SMNVEV (reference sequence). Unmatched junction bases numbered 6, after V lost 3 bases and J lost 7 bases. CDR3 sequence: CASSFVGGLNEQFF. CDR3 sequence (DNA): TGTGCCAGCAGTTTTGTGGGGGGGTTAAATGAGCAGTTCTTC.

The chain joins TRBV4-3 to TRBJ2-1; 8 bases align to TRBD2. After removal of 2 bases from V and 4 bases from J, the junction contained 4 bases not matched to a gene. The CDR3 sequence is 15 residues long. CDR1 and CDR2 (germline): LGHNA, YSLEER. The CDR3: CASSQLAGTYNEQFF. CDR3 sequence (DNA): TGCGCCAGCAGCCAACTAGCGGGCACATACAATGAGCAGTTCTTC.

This clone has just a few counts. The chain joins TRBV5-1 to TRBJ2-7, with 7 nucleotides matching TRBD1. Germline CDR1 reads SGHRS; CDR2 reads YFSETQ. With 0 bases clipped from V and 1 base from J, the junction kept 10 bases outside the gene matches. The CDR3 spans 17 residues. The CDR3 nucleotides read TGCGCCAGCAGCTTGGAGCCCTTGGACAGGCGATCCTACGAGCAGTACTTC. It specifies CASSLEPLDRRSYEQYF.

This clone was seen once. This chain links TRBV27 with TRBJ1-2; 9 bases map to TRBD1. V lost 11 bases, J lost 6 bases, and 13 bases stayed unmatched. Germline loops: CDR1 MNHEY, CDR2 SMNVEV (reference sequence). CDR3 length: 14 amino acids. The CDR3 DNA follows: TGTGCCCGAACGGACAGGGGAGGGGAAAATGGCTACACCTTC. Its protein product is CARTDRGGENGYTF.

The V gene is TRBV25-1, the J gene TRBJ2-2, with a tentative D call TRBD2 (7 bases). The CDR3 extends over 15 amino acids. The V and J ends lost 3 bases and 5 bases respectively, with 13 bases between them. CDR1 and CDR2 (germline): MGHDK, SYGVNS. The CDR3 DNA is TGTGCCAGCAGTGATGGCGGGGGCGGAACCGGGGAGCTGTTTTTT. Translation gives CASSDGGGGTGELFF.

The V and J genes are TRBV27 and TRBJ2-3, with a possible D match to TRBD2 (6 bases). The germline V gene has CDR1 MNHEY and CDR2 SMNVEV (reference sequence). V shed 5 bases and J shed 3 bases, with 15 bases lying between them. The CDR3 is 15 residues long. CDR3 in DNA: TGTGCCAGCAGTCTTATACGTGCGGGGACAGATACGCAGTATTTT. This translates into CASSLIRAGTDTQYF.

The rearrangement joins TRBV18 to TRBJ2-2, with a tentative D call TRBD2 (6 bases). The length of the CDR3 is 16 residues. Germline lookup yields CDR1 KGHSH and CDR2 LQKENI. The V end was cut by 3 bases, the J end by 0 bases, with 11 bases between. In nucleotides, the CDR3 is TGTGCCAGCTCACCCCAAGCGGGTCCGAACACCGGGGAGCTGTTTTTT. It is translated as CASSPQAGPNTGELFF.

The genes are TRBV3-1 (or the pseudogene TRBV3-2) and TRBJ2-2, with 7 bases that match TRBD1. CDR3 length equals 16 residues. V lost 4 bases and J lost 2; bases outside the gene matches: 7. Germline CDR1 is LGHDT and CDR2 is YNNKEL (reference sequence). CDR3 in amino acids: CASSPHGTDNTGELFF. In DNA, the CDR3 is TGTGCCAGCAGCCCCCACGGGACAGACAACACCGGGGAGCTGTTTTTT.